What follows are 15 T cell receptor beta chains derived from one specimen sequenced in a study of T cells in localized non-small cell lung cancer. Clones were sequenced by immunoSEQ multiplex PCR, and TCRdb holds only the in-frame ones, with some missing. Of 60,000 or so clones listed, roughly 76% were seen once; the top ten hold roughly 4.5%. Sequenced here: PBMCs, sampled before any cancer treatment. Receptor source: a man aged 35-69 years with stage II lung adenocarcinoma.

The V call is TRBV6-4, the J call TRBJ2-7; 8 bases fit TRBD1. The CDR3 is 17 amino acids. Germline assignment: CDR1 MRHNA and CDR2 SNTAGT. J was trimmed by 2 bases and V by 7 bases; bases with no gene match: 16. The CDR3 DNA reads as TGTGCCAGCATCACCTGGACAGGGAGAATTCTCACCTACGAGCAGTACTTC. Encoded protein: CASITWTGRILTYEQYF.

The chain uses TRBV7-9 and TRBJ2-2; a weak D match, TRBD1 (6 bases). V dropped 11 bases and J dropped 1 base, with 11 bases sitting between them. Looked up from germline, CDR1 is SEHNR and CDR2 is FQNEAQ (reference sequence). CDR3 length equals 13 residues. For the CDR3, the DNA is TGTGCCTTTGGACAGTTGAACACCGGGGAGCTGTTTTTT. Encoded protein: CAFGQLNTGELFF.

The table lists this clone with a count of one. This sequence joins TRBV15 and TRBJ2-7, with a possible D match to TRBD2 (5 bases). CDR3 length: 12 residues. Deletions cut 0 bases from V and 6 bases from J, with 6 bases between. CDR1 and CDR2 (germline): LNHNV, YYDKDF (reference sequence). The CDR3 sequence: CATSRELGEQYF. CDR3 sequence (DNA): TGTGCCACCAGCAGAGAACTAGGCGAGCAGTACTTC. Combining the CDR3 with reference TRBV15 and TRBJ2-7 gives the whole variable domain DAMVIQNPRYQVTQFGKPVTLSCSQTLNHNVMYWYQQKSSQAPKLLFHYYDKDFNNEADTPDNFQSRRPNTSFCFLDIRSPGLGDTAMYLCATSRELGEQYFGPGTRLTVT.

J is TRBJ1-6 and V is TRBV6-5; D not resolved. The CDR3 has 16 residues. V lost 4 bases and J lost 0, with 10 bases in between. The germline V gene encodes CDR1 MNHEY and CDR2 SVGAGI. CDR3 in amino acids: CASSSTVISYNSPLHF. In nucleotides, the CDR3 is TGTGCCAGCAGTTCCACCGTCATCTCCTATAATTCACCCCTCCACTTT.

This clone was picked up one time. CDR3 loop: CASSPGTVRGTQYF. In nucleotides, the CDR3 is TGTGCCAGCAGCCCCGGGACAGTCCGGGGGACCCAGTACTTC. V is TRBV11-3 and J is TRBJ2-5, with 7 bases that match TRBD1. Germline V CDR1 and CDR2: SGHNT, YENEEA. J gave up 7 bases and V 5 bases, and 10 bases lay outside the gene matches. The CDR3 is 14 residues long.

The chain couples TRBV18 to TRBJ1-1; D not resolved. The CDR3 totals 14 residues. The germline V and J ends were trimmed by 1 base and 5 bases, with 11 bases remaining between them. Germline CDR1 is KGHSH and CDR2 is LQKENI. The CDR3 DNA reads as TGTGCCAGCTCACCACGAGAGGCGGAAACTGAAGCTTTCTTT. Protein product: CASSPREAETEAFF.

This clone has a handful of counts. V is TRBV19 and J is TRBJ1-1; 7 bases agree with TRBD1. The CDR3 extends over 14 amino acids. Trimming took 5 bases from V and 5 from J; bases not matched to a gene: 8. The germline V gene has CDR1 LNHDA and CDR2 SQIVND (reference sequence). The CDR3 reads CASSETGLGTEAFF. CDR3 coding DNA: TGTGCCAGTAGTGAGACAGGGTTGGGGACTGAAGCTTTCTTT. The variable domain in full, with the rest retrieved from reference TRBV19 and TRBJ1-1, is DGGITQSPKYLFRKEGQNVTLSCEQNLNHDAMYWYRQDPGQGLRLIYYSQIVNDFQKGDIAEGYSVSREKKESFPLTVTSAQKNPTAFYLCASSETGLGTEAFFGQGTRLTVV.

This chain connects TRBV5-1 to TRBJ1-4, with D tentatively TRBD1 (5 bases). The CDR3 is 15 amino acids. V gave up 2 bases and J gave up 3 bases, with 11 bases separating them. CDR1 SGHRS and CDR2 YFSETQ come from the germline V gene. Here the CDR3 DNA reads TGCGCCAGCAGCTTAACAGGTCCTCCTAATGAAAAACTGTTTTTT. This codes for CASSLTGPPNEKLFF.

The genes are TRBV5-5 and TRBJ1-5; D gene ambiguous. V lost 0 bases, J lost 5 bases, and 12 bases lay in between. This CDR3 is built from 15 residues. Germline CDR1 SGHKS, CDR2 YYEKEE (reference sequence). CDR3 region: CASSLVGSGYQPQHF. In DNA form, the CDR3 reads TGTGCCAGCAGCTTGGTAGGGTCGGGCTATCAGCCCCAGCATTTT. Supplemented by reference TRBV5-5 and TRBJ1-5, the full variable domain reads DAGVTQSPTHLIKTRGQQVTLRCSPISGHKSVSWYQQVLGQGPQFIFQYYEKEERGRGNFPDRFSARQFPNYSSELNVNALLLGDSALYLCASSLVGSGYQPQHFGDGTRLSIL.

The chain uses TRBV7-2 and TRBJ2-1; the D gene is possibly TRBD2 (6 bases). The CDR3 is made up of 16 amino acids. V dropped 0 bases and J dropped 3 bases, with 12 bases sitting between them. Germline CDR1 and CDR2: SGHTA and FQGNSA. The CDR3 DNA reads TGTGCCAGCAGCTTAGCGCGAGGGAGGAACTACAATGAGCAGTTCTTC. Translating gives CASSLARGRNYNEQFF.

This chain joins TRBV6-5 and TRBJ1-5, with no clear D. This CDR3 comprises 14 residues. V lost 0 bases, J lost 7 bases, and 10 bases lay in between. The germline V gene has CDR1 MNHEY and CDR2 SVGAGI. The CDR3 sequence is CASSYSGDGQPQHF. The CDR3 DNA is TGTGCCAGCAGTTACTCCGGGGATGGGCAGCCCCAGCATTTT.

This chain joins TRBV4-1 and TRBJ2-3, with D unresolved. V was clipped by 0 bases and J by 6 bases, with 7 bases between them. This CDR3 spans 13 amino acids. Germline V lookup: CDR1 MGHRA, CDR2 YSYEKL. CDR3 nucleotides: TGCGCCAGCAGCCAAGAAGCAGGCGATACGCAGTATTTT. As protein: CASSQEAGDTQYF.

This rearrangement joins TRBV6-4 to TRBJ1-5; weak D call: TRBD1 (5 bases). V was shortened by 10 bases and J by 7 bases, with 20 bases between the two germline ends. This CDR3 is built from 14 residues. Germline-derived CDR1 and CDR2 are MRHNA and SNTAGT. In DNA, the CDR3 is TGTGCCAACAATGGCGGGGGGGTCAGGCAGCCCCAGCATTTT. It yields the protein CANNGGGVRQPQHF.

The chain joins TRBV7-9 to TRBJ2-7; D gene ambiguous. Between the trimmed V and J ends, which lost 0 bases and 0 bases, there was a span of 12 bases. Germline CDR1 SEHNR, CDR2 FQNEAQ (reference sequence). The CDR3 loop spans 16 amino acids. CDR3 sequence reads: CASSLAEVASSYEQYF. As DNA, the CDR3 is TGTGCCAGCAGCTTAGCGGAAGTGGCGAGCTCCTACGAGCAGTACTTC.

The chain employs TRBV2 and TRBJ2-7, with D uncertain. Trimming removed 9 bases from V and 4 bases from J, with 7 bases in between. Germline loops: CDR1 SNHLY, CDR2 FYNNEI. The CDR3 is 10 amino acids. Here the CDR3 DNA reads TGTGCCAGTGGCGAATACGAGCAGTACTTC. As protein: CASGEYEQYF.